This T cell receptor (beta chain) was sequenced during a study of early T cells in non-severe SARS-CoV-2 infection. The V end lost 4 bases, the J end lost 7 bases, and 14 bases lay between the germline ends. The CDR3 length is 13 residues. Looked up from germline, CDR1 is SGHRS and CDR2 is YFSETQ. TCRdb analysed the 5' RACE reads with MiXCR anew, one entry per CDR3 protein. The sample consists of about 33,000 distinct CDR3 sequences, 5% of them appearing once. This clonotype was seen many times. Sample: whole blood. This rearrangement joins TRBV5-1 to TRBJ1-1; a possible D gene is TRBD1 (5 bases). This TCR came from an adult who was a healthcare worker with PCR-confirmed SARS-CoV-2 infection or an uninfected control (not recorded which). CDR3 sequence: CASSADTYNEAFF. DNA of the CDR3: TGCGCCAGCAGCGCGGACACTTACAATGAAGCTTTCTTT.